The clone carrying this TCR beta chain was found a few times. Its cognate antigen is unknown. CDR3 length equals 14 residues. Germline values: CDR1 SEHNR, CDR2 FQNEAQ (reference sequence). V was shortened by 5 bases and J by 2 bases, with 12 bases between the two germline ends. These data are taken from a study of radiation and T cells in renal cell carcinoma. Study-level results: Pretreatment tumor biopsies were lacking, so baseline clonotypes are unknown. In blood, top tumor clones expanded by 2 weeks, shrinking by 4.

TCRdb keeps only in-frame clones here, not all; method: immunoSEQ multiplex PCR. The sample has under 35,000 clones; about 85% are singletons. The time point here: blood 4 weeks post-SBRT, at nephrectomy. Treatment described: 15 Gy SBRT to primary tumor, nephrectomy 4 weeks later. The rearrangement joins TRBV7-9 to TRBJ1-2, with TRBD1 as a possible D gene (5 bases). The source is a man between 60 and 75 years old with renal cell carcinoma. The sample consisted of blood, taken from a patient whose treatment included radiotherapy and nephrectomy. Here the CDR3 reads CASSDSGANYGYTF. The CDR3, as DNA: TGTGCCAGCAGCGACTCCGGGGCCAACTATGGCTACACCTTC.